The 27 T cell receptor beta chains in this list originate from one sample, sequenced in a study of blood T cell repertoires in COVID-19. The table came from immunoSEQ multiplex PCR; TCRdb's copy has only in-frame clones and leaves some out. Altogether about 83,000 clones are present, more than 85% being singletons, with the ten largest covering under 8.5%. The sequencing sample was made of peripheral blood. These receptors were obtained from an elderly man with active or convalescent COVID-19.

The chain joins TRBV6-2 or TRBV6-3 to TRBJ2-5, with TRBD2 matching 9 bases. The CDR3 has 18 amino acids. V lost 0 bases to trimming and J lost 5 bases; unmatched junction nucleotides: 13. Germline CDR1 is MNHEY and CDR2 is SVGEGT. CDR3 sequence: CASSYSKAERGERETQYF. As DNA, the CDR3 is TGTGCCAGCAGTTACTCGAAGGCCGAGCGGGGGGAACGTGAGACCCAGTACTTC.

The chain uses TRBV18 and TRBJ1-2, with D possibly matching TRBD1 (5 bases). The germline V and J ends were trimmed by 5 bases and 4 bases, with 14 bases remaining between them. The CDR3 runs 14 residues. Germline assignment: CDR1 KGHSH and CDR2 LQKENI. The CDR3, as DNA: TGTGCCAGCTCAGCGAGCGACAGTCCCTATGGCTACACCTTC. This encodes CASSASDSPYGYTF. Supplemented by reference TRBV18 and TRBJ1-2, the full variable domain reads NAGVMQNPRHLVRRRGQEARLRCSPMKGHSHVYWYRQLPEEGLKFMVYLQKENIIDESGMPKERFSAEFPKEGPSILRIQQVVRGDSAAYFCASSASDSPYGYTFGSGTRLTVV.

The J gene is TRBJ2-3, the V gene TRBV5-4, with 14 nucleotides matching TRBD2. The trim removed 4 bases at V and 4 bases at J, leaving 5 bases unmatched. From germline, CDR1 is SGHNT and CDR2 YYREEE (reference sequence). The length of the CDR3 is 16 residues. DNA for the CDR3: TGTGCCAGCAGCCCGGGACTAGCGGGGGCTTCAGATACGCAGTATTTT. Translated: CASSPGLAGASDTQYF.

Points on this clone: The identical CDR3 is also encoded by other nucleotide sequences in the sample. The chain employs TRBV9 and TRBJ2-3; TRBD2 aligns across 14 bases. The CDR3 spans 16 residues. Germline V lookup: CDR1 SGDLS, CDR2 YYNGEE. V lost 2 bases and J lost 4; bases outside the gene matches: 3. The chain's CDR3 is CASSVGTSGGADTQYF. The CDR3 coding sequence is TGTGCCAGCAGCGTTGGGACTAGCGGGGGAGCAGATACGCAGTATTTT.

The rearrangement links TRBV28 to TRBJ1-4; TRBD1 matches 7 bases. Germline CDR1 MDHEN, CDR2 SYDVKM. The trim removed 5 bases at V and 8 bases at J, leaving 11 bases unmatched. The CDR3 extends over 15 amino acids. This CDR3 is CASSRPGTAEEKLFF. CDR3 sequence (DNA): TGTGCCAGCAGTAGACCAGGGACAGCCGAAGAAAAACTGTTTTTT.

The chain employs TRBV5-1 and TRBJ1-2; D may be TRBD1 (6 bases). Germline V gives CDR1 SGHRS, CDR2 YFSETQ. Trimming stripped 4 bases from V and 4 bases from J, with 17 bases between. The CDR3 runs to 15 residues. CDR3 protein: CASSTGQKSSYGYTF. As DNA, the CDR3 is TGCGCCAGCAGCACCGGACAGAAGTCCAGCTATGGCTACACCTTC. Complete variable domain (other parts from reference TRBV5-1 and TRBJ1-2): KAGVTQTPRYLIKTRGQQVTLSCSPISGHRSVSWYQQTPGQGLQFLFEYFSETQRNKGNFPGRFSGRQFSNSRSEMNVSTLELGDSALYLCASSTGQKSSYGYTFGSGTRLTVV.

The chain is built from TRBV18 and TRBJ1-1; TRBD1 matches 7 bases. This CDR3 contains 13 residues. CDR1 KGHSH and CDR2 LQKENI come from the germline V gene. After removal of 4 bases from V and 1 base from J, the junction contained 0 bases not matched to a gene. CDR3 residues: CASSRDRNTEAFF. The CDR3 bases are TGTGCCAGCTCACGGGACAGGAACACTGAAGCTTTCTTT. Together with reference TRBV18 and TRBJ1-1, the CDR3 gives the full variable domain: NAGVMQNPRHLVRRRGQEARLRCSPMKGHSHVYWYRQLPEEGLKFMVYLQKENIIDESGMPKERFSAEFPKEGPSILRIQQVVRGDSAAYFCASSRDRNTEAFFGQGTRLTVV.

The chain is built from TRBV2 and TRBJ1-4; D not resolved. CDR3 length: 12 amino acids. Germline V CDR1 and CDR2: SNHLY, FYNNEI. V was clipped by 6 bases and J by 8 bases, with 10 bases between them. The CDR3 nucleotides are TGTGCCAGCAGGGGAGTTGCGGAAAAACTGTTTTTT. This sequence encodes CASRGVAEKLFF.

The genes are TRBV28 and TRBJ1-1; D gene unclear. The CDR3 totals 13 residues. V was pared by 7 bases and J by 4 bases, with 13 bases between. Germline V gene sequence: CDR1 MDHEN, CDR2 SYDVKM. CDR3 DNA: TGTGCCAGCACCCCCCCGTCGGGCACTGAAGCTTTCTTT. It translates to CASTPPSGTEAFF.

Concerning this clone: One end of the junction does not line up with germline, which may come from a read error. The chain couples TRBV19 to TRBJ2-1; TRBD2 agrees at 9 bases. The V gene's germline CDR1 is LNHDA and CDR2 SQIVND (reference sequence). This CDR3 has 15 amino acids. The CDR3 DNA sequence: TGTGCCAGTACCGAGAGGGCTAGCGGGATAAGTTGGGGCGTCTTC. Translating gives CASTERASGISWGVF.

The J gene is TRBJ2-1, the V gene TRBV18; D is uncertain. The V gene lost 0 bases and the J gene lost 1 base, with 7 bases spanning the gap. Per germline, CDR1 KGHSH and CDR2 LQKENI. CDR3 length equals 15 residues. CDR3 coding DNA: TGTGCCAGCTCACCACCGCTACAGTCCTACAATGAGCAGTTCTTC. Encoded protein: CASSPPLQSYNEQFF.

The chain is built from TRBV28 and TRBJ2-3; no reliable D call. The CDR3 is made up of 12 amino acids. The germline V gene has CDR1 MDHEN and CDR2 SYDVKM. The V and J ends lost 4 bases and 9 bases respectively, with 11 bases between them. The CDR3 region has the DNA TGTGCCAGCAGTTCCCCGAGCGTAACGCAGTATTTT. Protein product: CASSSPSVTQYF.

The chain carries TRBV11-2 and TRBJ1-6; D is unclear. From germline, CDR1 is SGHAT and CDR2 FQNNGV. The CDR3 has 14 residues. Trimming removed 5 bases from V and 7 bases from J, with 12 bases in between. CDR3: CASSPRSENSPLHF. As DNA, the CDR3 is TGTGCCAGCAGCCCCCGGTCGGAGAATTCACCCCTCCACTTT.

The chain links TRBV6-2 or TRBV6-3 to TRBJ2-7, with TRBD1 as a possible D gene (5 bases). The CDR3 sequence is 16 residues long. Trimming took 3 bases from V and 0 from J, leaving 15 bases between them. Germline CDR1 MNHEY, CDR2 SVGEGT. The CDR3 protein is CASSYPTGVPSYEQYV. The CDR3 DNA reads TGTGCCAGCAGTTATCCCACAGGAGTCCCCTCCTACGAGCAGTACGTC.

This chain uses TRBV5-1 with TRBJ2-5, with D perhaps matching TRBD2 (5 bases). Trimming stripped 3 bases from V and 3 bases from J, with 18 bases between. The CDR3 sequence is 16 residues long. Germline V gives CDR1 SGHRS, CDR2 YFSETQ. The CDR3, as DNA: TGCGCCAGCAGCTCCCAATACACTGAGACTAAAGAGACCCAGTACTTC. It encodes CASSSQYTETKETQYF.

The rearrangement joins TRBV19 to TRBJ1-6; D unclear. V gave up 3 bases and J gave up 9 bases, with 12 bases separating them. Germline lookup yields CDR1 LNHDA and CDR2 SQIVND (reference sequence). The CDR3 runs to 14 residues. The CDR3 sequence is CASSMGQLPSPLHF. CDR3 nucleotide sequence: TGTGCCAGTAGTATGGGCCAGCTTCCTTCACCCCTCCACTTT.

In DNA form, the CDR3 reads TGTGCCAGCAGTGAAGCGCTAAACACTGAAGCTTTCTTT. It translates to CASSEALNTEAFF. The chain is built from TRBV6-1 and TRBJ1-1; D is undetermined. Germline CDR1 reads MNHNS; CDR2 reads SASEGT. V shed 0 bases and J shed 2 bases, with 4 bases lying between them. The CDR3 is 13 residues long.

V and J are TRBV18 and TRBJ1-1, with TRBD1 matching over 9 bases. The CDR3 loop spans 15 amino acids. The germline V gene has CDR1 KGHSH and CDR2 LQKENI. Trimming cost V 5 bases and J 5 bases; bases outside gene matches: 9. CDR3 DNA sequence: TGTGCCAGCTCAAGCCCGGGACAGGGAGATACTGAAGCTTTCTTT. It translates to CASSSPGQGDTEAFF.

CDR3 protein: CATSDPGLSRTDTQYF. DNA for the CDR3: TGTGCCACCAGTGATCCCGGACTTTCTCGCACAGATACGCAGTATTTT. The rearrangement joins TRBV24-1 to TRBJ2-3, with D possibly TRBD2 on 5 matching bases. V lost 3 bases, J lost 1 base, and 13 bases lay in between. Germline V lookup: CDR1 KGHDR, CDR2 SFDVKD. This CDR3 is 16 amino acids long.

The J gene is TRBJ2-7, the V gene TRBV18; the D is unclear. The CDR3 sequence is 14 residues long. CDR1 and CDR2 from the germline V gene are KGHSH and LQKENI. Trimming pared 2 bases from V and 0 bases from J, leaving 8 bases between. Here the CDR3 reads CASSPSHSSYEQYV. CDR3 sequence (DNA): TGTGCCAGCTCACCAAGTCACAGCTCCTACGAGCAGTACGTC.

The rearrangement uses TRBV5-1 and TRBJ2-1; TRBD1 is a possible D gene (6 bases). Trimming pared 4 bases from V and 4 bases from J, leaving 18 bases between. The CDR3 runs 16 residues. Germline CDR1 reads SGHRS; CDR2 reads YFSETQ. The CDR3, as DNA: TGCGCCAGCAGCCCGCGCGTGCAGGGGAAATACAATGAGCAGTTCTTC. It specifies CASSPRVQGKYNEQFF.

The gene calls are TRBV19 and TRBJ1-6; the D is unclear. Trimming removed 3 bases from V and 0 bases from J, with 9 bases in between. Per germline, CDR1 LNHDA and CDR2 SQIVND (reference sequence). The CDR3 spans 16 residues. The CDR3 coding sequence is TGTGCCAGTAGTATGGCAGGCAGCTCCTATAATTCACCCCTCCACTTT. Protein sequence: CASSMAGSSYNSPLHF.

This chain links TRBV2 with TRBJ2-1, with D possibly TRBD2 on 5 matching bases. CDR3 length: 15 residues. The germline V gene encodes CDR1 SNHLY and CDR2 FYNNEI. V was cut by 8 bases and J by 0 bases, with 14 bases left in between. DNA for the CDR3: TGTGCCAGCCGCTGGACGGGAAGCTCCTACAATGAGCAGTTCTTC. It translates to CASRWTGSSYNEQFF.

This clone was detected only once. V usage is TRBV3-1 (or the pseudogene TRBV3-2) and J usage is TRBJ1-3, with D perhaps TRBD1 (6 bases). Germline CDR1 LGHDT, CDR2 YNNKEL (reference sequence). Trimming cost V 7 bases and J 7 bases, with 8 bases left between them. CDR3 size: 11 residues. The CDR3: CASTGVNTIYF. In DNA form, the CDR3 reads TGTGCCAGCACAGGGGTGAACACCATATATTTT.

This chain connects TRBV6-5 to TRBJ2-1; D is perhaps TRBD2 (6 bases). Germline values: CDR1 MNHEY, CDR2 SVGAGI. The germline V and J ends were trimmed by 6 bases and 7 bases, with 16 bases remaining between them. This CDR3 spans 14 amino acids. CDR3 protein: CASRPGLAGNEQFF. CDR3 nucleotides: TGTGCCAGCAGACCCGGACTGGCGGGGAATGAGCAGTTCTTC.

This clone is a singleton in its sample. This sequence joins TRBV10-1 and TRBJ2-1; D might be TRBD2 (6 bases). There are 13 residues in the CDR3. Deletions cut 8 bases from V and 9 bases from J, with 17 bases between. CDR1 and CDR2 (germline): WNHNN, SYGVQD (reference sequence). The CDR3 sequence: CASGQPGTLEQFF. The CDR3 nucleotides read TGCGCCAGCGGGCAACCCGGGACTCTTGAGCAGTTCTTC.

V and J are TRBV6-6 and TRBJ1-5, with D unresolved. In germline, CDR1 is MNHNY, CDR2 SVGAGI (reference sequence). V gave up 2 bases and J gave up 7 bases, with 9 bases separating them. The CDR3 totals 13 residues. The CDR3 spells CASSYGWEQPQHF. CDR3 sequence (DNA): TGTGCCAGCAGTTACGGGTGGGAGCAGCCCCAGCATTTT.